A selection of T cell receptor beta chains follows, all from one sample in a study of T cell repertoires in cytomegalovirus infection. These TCRs are of unknown antigen specificity. TCRdb re-called the reads through MiXCR, storing one row per CDR3 protein. The sample yields about half a million distinct CDR3 sequences, around 35% seen once. The specimen comprised cultured PBMCs, sampled from culture after CMV antigen stimulation. These receptors were obtained from a human donor in good health (CMV status not recorded). Some clones in this sample may be carry-over from other donors' samples. The CDR3 runs from the conserved cysteine through the conserved F or W. The D gene is left open where the match is weak. Where a row states a size, it is once, few, many or the class of an expanded clone; other rows omit it.

D gene	V gene	clone size	J gene	CDR3 protein	CDR3 DNA
-	TRBV28	-	TRBJ2-7	CASSFRLYEQYF	TGTGCCAGCAGTTTTAGGCTATACGAGCAGTACTTC
TRBD1	TRBV24-1	-	TRBJ2-3	CATSEDGQVTDTQYF	TGTGCCACCAGTGAAGACGGACAGGTCACAGATACGCAGTATTTT
TRBD1	TRBV20-1	-	TRBJ1-4	CSAPGTGAVGANEKLFF	TGCAGTGCCCCCGGGACAGGCGCGGTAGGGGCTAATGAAAAACTGTTTTTT
-	TRBV19	-	TRBJ1-4	CASSIAQRFNEKLFF	TGTGCCAGTAGTATAGCACAGAGGTTTAATGAAAAACTGTTTTTT
-	TRBV23-1	few	TRBJ1-1	CARVSRGSMNTEAFF	TGCGCCAGGGTATCTAGGGGCTCCATGAACACTGAAGCTTTCTTT
-	TRBV19	-	TRBJ1-4	CASSSRGLWTNEKLFF	TGTGCCAGTAGTTCACGAGGGTTATGGACTAATGAAAAACTGTTTTTT
-	TRBV12-3/TRBV12-4	few	TRBJ2-3	CATRRSASTDTQYF	TGTGCCACCCGGCGGTCCGCTAGCACAGATACGCAGTATTTT
-	TRBV6-6	-	TRBJ1-5	CARPQESNDQPQHF	TGTGCTCGCCCACAGGAAAGCAACGATCAGCCCCAGCATTTT
-	TRBV28	few	TRBJ2-1	CASTPGNEQFF	TGTGCCAGCACCCCCGGTAATGAGCAGTTCTTC
TRBD2	TRBV7-2	many	TRBJ2-3	CASSSGTSGTDTQYF	TGTGCCAGCAGCTCCGGGACTAGCGGAACAGATACGCAGTATTTT
TRBD2	TRBV3-1	-	TRBJ2-7	CASSQALRMGTSSYEQYF	TGTGCCAGCAGCCAAGCCCTCCGGATGGGGACTAGCTCCTACGAGCAGTACTTC
-	TRBV11-3	-	TRBJ1-1	CASSAVGDTEAFF	TGTGCCAGCAGCGCTGTCGGAGACACTGAAGCTTTCTTT
-	TRBV6-4	-	TRBJ2-2	CASRQKGGANTGELFF	TGTGCCAGCAGGCAAAAGGGGGGTGCGAACACCGGGGAGCTGTTTTTT
TRBD1	TRBV7-2	few	TRBJ1-2	CASSLAVDRGRDGYTF	TGTGCCAGCAGCTTAGCGGTGGACAGGGGGAGGGATGGCTACACCTTC
-	TRBV4-2	few	TRBJ1-1	CASSQVGEANTEAFF	TGTGCCAGCAGCCAAGTAGGGGAAGCGAACACTGAAGCTTTCTTT
-	TRBV7-8	few	TRBJ2-7	CASSQDGTERYEQYF	TGTGCCAGCAGCCAAGACGGGACTGAGAGATACGAGCAGTACTTC
-	TRBV6-6	few	TRBJ2-1	CASSMTYYNEQFF	TGTGCCAGCAGTATGACCTACTACAATGAGCAGTTCTTC
TRBD1	TRBV7-9	-	TRBJ2-5	CASSLDNRRDRGRRETQYF	TGTGCCAGCAGCTTAGATAATAGACGGGACAGGGGGCGTCGGGAGACCCAGTACTTC
TRBD2	TRBV27	-	TRBJ2-3	CASSLTRTSGREGAQYF	TGTGCCAGCAGTCTAACCCGGACTAGCGGGAGGGAAGGCGCGCAGTATTTT
-	TRBV20-1	-	TRBJ1-4	CSARALAGEEKLFF	TGCAGTGCTAGGGCCCTCGCAGGGGAAGAAAAACTGTTTTTT
-	TRBV7-2	many	TRBJ1-2	CASSLGGGDGYTF	TGTGCCAGCAGCTTAGGGGGGGGCGATGGCTACACCTTC
TRBD1	TRBV5-6	-	TRBJ1-2	CASSPRQGRNYGYTF	TGTGCCAGCAGCCCACGACAGGGGCGGAACTATGGCTACACCTTC
-	TRBV20-1	many	TRBJ1-4	CSARDHRENEKLFF	TGCAGTGCTAGAGATCACCGCGAAAATGAAAAACTGTTTTTT
-	TRBV29-1	few	TRBJ2-2	CSTRRGTDTGELFF	TGCAGCACTCGGAGGGGGACCGACACCGGGGAGCTGTTTTTT
TRBD2	TRBV19	-	TRBJ2-3	CASSMMTSGRGDTQYF	TGTGCCAGTAGTATGATGACTAGCGGGAGAGGAGATACGCAGTATTTT
-	TRBV28	-	TRBJ2-7	CASSLGPGSYEQYF	TGTGCCAGCAGTTTAGGACCGGGCTCCTACGAGCAGTACTTC
TRBD1	TRBV7-2	few	TRBJ2-2	CASSWTGGPGELFF	TGTGCCAGCAGCTGGACAGGGGGGCCCGGGGAGCTGTTTTTT
-	TRBV7-2	many	TRBJ1-2	CASSFDIDYGYTF	TGTGCCAGCAGCTTTGACATCGACTATGGCTACACCTTC
-	TRBV6-1	few	TRBJ2-5	CATEAHSQETQYF	TGTGCCACCGAAGCCCACAGCCAAGAGACCCAGTACTTC
-	TRBV20-1	-	TRBJ1-2	CSARARSGAHGYTF	TGCAGTGCTAGAGCCCGTAGCGGAGCACATGGCTACACCTTC
-	TRBV24-1	-	TRBJ2-1	CASDSGTVFDEQFF	TGTGCCTCAGATTCCGGGACGGTTTTCGATGAGCAGTTCTTC
-	TRBV2	few	TRBJ1-2	CASRGRRGEGYTF	TGTGCCAGCAGGGGTCGTCGGGGAGAGGGCTACACCTTC
-	TRBV15	-	TRBJ2-7	CATSRSQKDEQYF	TGTGCCACCAGCAGAAGTCAGAAGGACGAGCAGTACTTC
-	TRBV30	-	TRBJ2-3	CAWSSSTDTQYF	TGTGCCTGGAGTAGTAGCACAGATACGCAGTATTTT
TRBD2	TRBV5-1	-	TRBJ2-7	CASSEAPSGRAKEQYF	TGCGCCAGCAGCGAAGCCCCTTCCGGGAGGGCCAAAGAGCAGTACTTC
-	TRBV7-9	once	TRBJ1-1	CASSAGLVGVGTEAFF	TGTGCCAGCAGTGCGGGGTTGGTAGGGGTGGGCACTGAAGCTTTCTTT
-	TRBV19	-	TRBJ2-3	CATRDVSTDTQYF	TGTGCCACCCGGGACGTGAGCACAGATACGCAGTATTTT
-	TRBV7-6	-	TRBJ1-3	CASLGTSYF	TGTGCTAGCCTGGGGACAAGCTATTTT
-	TRBV6-5	-	TRBJ1-1	CASSYADSREAFF	TGTGCCAGCAGTTACGCGGACAGTAGGGAAGCTTTCTTT
TRBD2	TRBV7-4	few	TRBJ2-7	CASSPSGTYEQYF	TGTGCCAGCAGCCCTAGCGGGACCTACGAGCAGTACTTC
-	TRBV24-1	few	TRBJ2-3	CATSAVTNTDTQYF	TGTGCCACCAGTGCCGTGACAAACACAGATACGCAGTATTTT
TRBD2	TRBV4-1	-	TRBJ2-3	CASSQGLAVTDTQYF	TGCGCCAGCAGCCAAGGACTAGCTGTAACAGATACGCAGTATTTT
TRBD1	TRBV20-1	few	TRBJ1-1	CSASGRGPTEAFF	TGCAGTGCTAGTGGCAGGGGGCCTACTGAAGCTTTCTTT
TRBD1	TRBV7-9	-	TRBJ2-4	CASSSRDRAKNIQYF	TGTGCCAGCAGTTCCCGGGACAGGGCCAAAAACATTCAGTACTTC
TRBD1	TRBV11-3	-	TRBJ2-1	CASSHAPGQGADEQFF	TGTGCCAGCAGCCACGCGCCGGGACAGGGGGCCGACGAGCAGTTCTTC
TRBD2	TRBV7-3	-	TRBJ2-2	CASSSSRLAGNTGELFF	TGTGCCAGCAGCTCCTCCCGACTAGCGGGAAACACCGGGGAGCTGTTTTTT
-	TRBV25-1	-	TRBJ1-1	CASSEYEGAGEAFF	TGTGCCAGCAGTGAATATGAGGGAGCCGGTGAAGCTTTCTTT
-	TRBV28	-	TRBJ2-5	CASSLGRGIQETQYF	TGTGCCAGCAGTTTGGGGAGGGGGATCCAAGAGACCCAGTACTTC
TRBD1	TRBV27	few	TRBJ1-2	CASSPPGQGLYGYTF	TGTGCCAGCAGTCCTCCGGGACAGGGATTATATGGCTACACCTTC
-	TRBV6-2/TRBV6-3	-	TRBJ2-1	CASSYPGIEGNEQFF	TGTGCCAGCAGTTACCCCGGGATCGAGGGCAATGAGCAGTTCTTC
-	TRBV6-2/TRBV6-3	many	TRBJ2-2	CASRGGGFSGELFF	TGTGCCAGCCGTGGCGGAGGGTTTTCGGGGGAGCTGTTTTTT